This T cell receptor beta chain was profiled in a study of blood T cells in healthy people across ages. Sample-barcoded 5' priming and a J-beta primer mix drove a second PCR of roughly 6 to 12 cycles. MiXCR, applied by TCRdb to the 5' RACE reads, yields one record per CDR3 protein. The data contain about 1.5 million distinct CDR3 sequences, approximately 43% of them singletons. The germline V gene has CDR1 DFQATT and CDR2 SNEGSKA (reference sequence). The CDR3 is 16 residues long. J gave up 2 bases and V 0 bases, and 3 bases lay outside the gene matches. Study-level points and caveats: Strongly correlated with naive T cell percentage was TCR beta diversity. It was the long-lived donors that had more naive CD4+ cells and higher diversity than aged donors.

As for this clonotype: The antigen is undetermined.

The V call is TRBV20-1, the J call TRBJ2-3, with 12 bases fitting TRBD2. Sequencing used blood. This TCR came from a woman under 30 in good health. The CDR3 region has the DNA TGCAGTGCTAGAGATCGGACTAGCGGGGTCACAGATACGCAGTATTTT. This sequence encodes CSARDRTSGVTDTQYF.